The 26 T cell receptor beta chains in this list originate from one sample, sequenced in a study of Ad26.COV2.S vaccination and SARS-CoV-2 variants (dated by TCRdb to 2020 to 2023). Libraries were constructed by the immunoSEQ multiplex PCR assay. TCRdb stores this immuneACCESS table with in-frame sequences only. Part of the clones is absent; in the studies checked, under half of the shortfall reflects unresolved V genes, and no reason is known for the rest. The sample contains hundreds of thousands of clones, about nine tenths of them found a single time. The ten largest clones represent roughly 3.1% of the sample. The treatment or condition label, as the study defines it: 15 to 20 received Ad26.COV2.S at low or high dose, single or two shots; five or six received placebo; per-sample allocation not given. For vaccine and placebo recipients, the sequenced repertoires came from samples collected on day 63 after the first injection.

The sequencing used peripheral blood, collected in a trial of Ad26.COV2.S vaccine versus placebo. These receptors were taken from a person between 18 and 59 years old who received the Ad26.COV2.S COVID-19 vaccine or a placebo.

As DNA, the CDR3 is TGCGCCAGCAGCTTGGAGAGGGGCGGCTATGGCTACACCTTC. It codes for CASSLERGGYGYTF. V usage is TRBV5-1 and J usage is TRBJ1-2; possibly TRBD1 for D (5 bases). The CDR3 covers 14 residues. Trimming left V 0 bases short and J 4 bases short, with 10 bases between. Germline assignment: CDR1 SGHRS and CDR2 YFSETQ.

The chain is built from TRBV5-1 and TRBJ2-5, with 8 bases identical to TRBD2. The trim removed 1 base at V and 4 bases at J, leaving 6 bases unmatched. The CDR3 runs to 15 residues. CDR1 and CDR2 from the germline V gene are SGHRS and YFSETQ. CDR3 nucleotide sequence: TGCGCCAGCAGCTTGAGATCGGGGGGGATAGAGACCCAGTACTTC. Its protein is CASSLRSGGIETQYF.

This clone turned up a few times. Other DNA sequences in this specimen translate into the identical CDR3. V usage is TRBV5-8 and J usage is TRBJ1-4; no firm D call. Germline CDR1 SGHTS, CDR2 YDEGEE. V was shortened by 0 bases and J by 0 bases, with 6 bases between the two germline ends. The CDR3 has 15 residues. The CDR3, as DNA: TGTGCCAGCAGCTTGGGAAGAGCAACTAATGAAAAACTGTTTTTT. Translation: CASSLGRATNEKLFF.

V and J are TRBV18 and TRBJ2-7; D might be TRBD1 or TRBD2, each matching 5 bases. The V end lost 4 bases, the J end lost 2 bases, and 12 bases lay between the germline ends. Germline V CDR1 and CDR2: KGHSH, LQKENI. This CDR3 is built from 14 residues. DNA of the CDR3: TGTGCCAGCTCACTAAAAAGAGGGGCCTACGAGCAGTACTTC. Its protein is CASSLKRGAYEQYF.

J is TRBJ2-1 and V is TRBV7-9; the match to TRBD1 covers 8 bases. CDR3 length: 14 residues. V shed 6 bases and J 6 bases; nucleotides not matched to a gene: 7. CDR1 is SEHNR, CDR2 FQNEAQ, per germline (reference sequence). The CDR3 DNA is TGTGCCAGCAGACTCGGACAGGGCTCCAATGAGCAGTTCTTC. Residues: CASRLGQGSNEQFF.

This chain joins TRBV2 and TRBJ1-2; 9 bases agree with TRBD1. This CDR3 region has 14 residues. V lost 4 bases, J lost 6 bases, and 6 bases stayed unmatched. The germline gives CDR1 SNHLY, CDR2 FYNNEI. The CDR3 here is CASSGRTGVDGYTF. CDR3 nucleotide sequence: TGTGCCAGCAGTGGCCGGACAGGGGTAGATGGCTACACCTTC. The full variable domain, in which reference TRBV2 and TRBJ1-2 provide the parts outside the CDR3, is EPEVTQTPSHQVTQMGQEVILRCVPISNHLYFYWYRQILGQKVEFLVSFYNNEISEKSEIFDDQFSVERPDGSNFTLKIRSTKLEDSAMYFCASSGRTGVDGYTFGSGTRLTVV.

The V and J genes are TRBV15 and TRBJ2-2; no firm D call. Germline lookup yields CDR1 LNHNV and CDR2 YYDKDF (reference sequence). V was clipped by 0 bases and J by 4 bases, with 6 bases between them. The CDR3 has 14 residues. The CDR3 DNA reads as TGTGCCACCAGCAGAGATAGTGTCACCGGGGAGCTGTTTTTT. Its translation: CATSRDSVTGELFF.

This clone was detected a few times. The rearrangement joins TRBV6-6 to TRBJ1-6, with TRBD1 matching over 7 bases. The CDR3 length is 14 residues. The V gene end was trimmed by 8 bases and the J gene end by 6 bases; junction bases not matched to a gene: 7. CDR1 MNHNY and CDR2 SVGAGI come from the germline V gene (reference sequence). CDR3 bases: TGTGCCAGCGGAGAGACAGGGACTAATTCACCCCTCCACTTT. Translated: CASGETGTNSPLHF.

The chain recombines TRBV29-1 with TRBJ2-3; the D gene is possibly TRBD2 (6 bases). In germline, CDR1 is SQVTM, CDR2 ANQGSEA. The CDR3 has 15 amino acids. Trimming pared 1 base from V and 5 bases from J, leaving 16 bases between. The CDR3 bases are TGCAGCGTTGAAGGGCCCTACCCCGGGGGAGATACGCAGTATTTT. Encoded protein: CSVEGPYPGGDTQYF.

This rearrangement joins TRBV5-5 to TRBJ1-2, with TRBD1 identical over 8 bases. Losses at the gene ends were 5 bases for V and 4 bases for J; bases not matched to a gene: 4. CDR1 is SGHKS, CDR2 YYEKEE, per germline (reference sequence). The CDR3 has 13 residues. As DNA, the CDR3 is TGTGCCAGCAGGACCGGGACAGGCTATGGCTACACCTTC. Its translation is CASRTGTGYGYTF.

The chain couples TRBV7-6 to TRBJ1-2, with 7 bases matching TRBD1. The CDR3 has 17 amino acids. Germline-derived CDR1 and CDR2 are SGHVS and FNYEAQ. Unmatched junction bases numbered 19, after V lost 10 bases and J lost 2 bases. CDR3 sequence reads: CATRFEASQGSNYGYTF. The CDR3 coding sequence is TGTGCCACCAGGTTTGAGGCCTCACAGGGGTCCAACTATGGCTACACCTTC.

This clone was counted once. The V gene is TRBV5-1, the J gene TRBJ2-2; tentative D call: TRBD2 (6 bases). This CDR3 spans 15 amino acids. V dropped 4 bases and J dropped 4 bases, with 14 bases sitting between them. Germline V gene data show CDR1 as SGHRS and CDR2 as YFSETQ. CDR3 sequence reads: CASSPGLSITGELFF. CDR3 in DNA: TGCGCCAGCAGCCCGGGACTCTCAATCACCGGGGAGCTGTTTTTT.

This clone was detected a few times. V and J are TRBV5-1 and TRBJ2-7, with D possibly called TRBD1 or TRBD2 (5 bases each). This CDR3 comprises 15 residues. Per germline, CDR1 SGHRS and CDR2 YFSETQ. The germline V and J ends were trimmed by 4 bases and 2 bases, with 16 bases remaining between them. The CDR3 region is CASSLASGDPYEQYF. The DNA for the CDR3 is TGCGCCAGCAGCCTGGCTTCTGGGGACCCCTACGAGCAGTACTTC.

The chain recombines TRBV4-2 with TRBJ2-7; 7 positions match TRBD1. Per the germline V gene, CDR1 is LGHNA and CDR2 is YNFKEQ. This CDR3 has 14 residues. With V trimmed by 5 bases and J by 0 bases, 4 bases remained unmatched. CDR3 DNA sequence: TGTGCCAGCAGCAACCGGGACAGCTCCTACGAGCAGTACTTC. Translating it yields CASSNRDSSYEQYF.

The chain uses TRBV7-6 and TRBJ1-1; 9 bases map to TRBD1. CDR1 and CDR2 from the germline V gene are SGHVS and FNYEAQ. The length of the CDR3 is 16 residues. V shed 4 bases, J shed 5 bases, and the junction held 11 bases outside the gene matches. CDR3 amino acids: CASSSSPGTGFTEAFF. In DNA form, the CDR3 reads TGTGCCAGCAGCTCAAGTCCCGGGACAGGGTTTACTGAAGCTTTCTTT.

The CDR3 loop reads CARNPPPETSTEAFF. CDR3 nucleotides: TGCGCCAGAAATCCCCCGCCGGAGACTTCAACTGAAGCTTTCTTT. V is TRBV23-1 and J is TRBJ1-1; unclear D gene. TRBV23-1 is designated an ORF whose function remains uncertain. CDR3 size: 15 residues. V lost 9 bases and J 5 bases, leaving 22 bases between the germline ends.

The chain links TRBV14 to TRBJ1-4, with D uncertain. Germline values: CDR1 SGHDN, CDR2 FVKESK. This CDR3 region has 13 residues. V was shortened by 3 bases and J by 4 bases, with 6 bases between the two germline ends. The CDR3 DNA reads as TGTGCCAGCAGCCACCATAATAATGAAAAACTGTTTTTT. It yields the protein CASSHHNNEKLFF.

The chain joins TRBV19 to TRBJ1-2; unclear D gene. The CDR3 is 15 residues long. Between the trimmed V and J ends, which lost 7 bases and 4 bases, there was a span of 19 bases. Germline-derived CDR1 and CDR2 are LNHDA and SQIVND (reference sequence). CDR3 sequence reads: CASTILAGWGYGYTF. The DNA for the CDR3 is TGTGCCAGTACAATACTGGCGGGGTGGGGCTATGGCTACACCTTC.

The chain combines TRBV19 with TRBJ2-2; tentative D call: TRBD1 (6 bases). Germline V lookup: CDR1 LNHDA, CDR2 SQIVND (reference sequence). The V end lost 1 base, the J end lost 4 bases, and 10 bases lay between the germline ends. The CDR3 runs 15 residues. This chain's CDR3 is CASSIGQGSTGELFF. In DNA, the CDR3 is TGTGCCAGTAGTATAGGGCAGGGGAGCACCGGGGAGCTGTTTTTT.

The rearrangement joins TRBV12-5 to TRBJ2-3, with D perhaps TRBD1 or TRBD2 (6 bases each). Trimming took 2 bases from V and 4 from J, leaving 13 bases between them. The CDR3 totals 15 residues. Germline V gene lookup returns CDR1 LGHNT and CDR2 FRNRAP. The CDR3 coding sequence is TGTGCTAGTGGTTTGTTAGGGGGGTGGGCAGATACGCAGTATTTT. Translating gives CASGLLGGWADTQYF.

The rearrangement joins TRBV5-6 to TRBJ1-2; D ambiguous. The CDR3 totals 14 residues. Deletions cut 4 bases from V and 3 bases from J, with 13 bases between. Germline assignment: CDR1 SGHDT and CDR2 YYEEEE. This CDR3 reads CASSLAVSYYGYTF. Written as DNA, the CDR3 is TGTGCCAGCAGCCTGGCGGTCAGCTACTATGGCTACACCTTC.

The rearrangement links TRBV20-1 to TRBJ1-1; maybe TRBD1 (6 bases). The V end was cut by 7 bases, the J end by 4 bases, with 7 bases between. From germline, CDR1 is DFQATT and CDR2 SNEGSKA (reference sequence). The CDR3 has 10 amino acids. The CDR3 here is CSVGATEAFF. The CDR3 DNA is TGCAGTGTGGGGGCCACTGAAGCTTTCTTT.

As DNA, the CDR3 is TGTGCCAGCAGCCAAGTTGGACAGGGTGGTTGGTCACCCCTCCACTTT. It translates to CASSQVGQGGWSPLHF. The chain combines TRBV4-2 with TRBJ1-6; 8 bases line up with TRBD1. CDR3 length equals 16 residues. Per the germline V gene, CDR1 is LGHNA and CDR2 is YNFKEQ. V lost 1 base and J lost 10; bases outside the gene matches: 9.

This clone has more than one count but fewer than ten. The chain couples TRBV12-3 or TRBV12-4 to TRBJ1-1, with D unresolved. The CDR3 sequence is 12 residues long. Between the trimmed V and J ends, which lost 5 bases and 1 base, there was a span of 5 bases. CDR3 DNA sequence: TGTGCCAGCAGTCTCGCGAACACTGAAGCTTTCTTT. Its translation is CASSLANTEAFF.

The chain is built from TRBV2 and TRBJ1-4; TRBD1 might be the D (6 bases). The germline V gene has CDR1 SNHLY and CDR2 FYNNEI. The CDR3 has 14 residues. Trimming removed 5 bases at V and 8 bases at J, with 15 bases between. The CDR3 bases are TGTGCCAGCAGTCTGCGGACAGTCGGGGAAAAACTGTTTTTT. Its protein is CASSLRTVGEKLFF.

The chain links TRBV5-1 to TRBJ1-4; 7 nucleotides align to TRBD1. V dropped 0 bases and J dropped 7; count of bases not matched to a gene: 6. Germline-derived CDR1 and CDR2 are SGHRS and YFSETQ. CDR3 length: 15 residues. The CDR3 coding sequence is TGCGCCAGCAGCTTGGGTACAGGGGTCGGTGAAAAACTGTTTTTT. Translation gives CASSLGTGVGEKLFF. The complete variable domain, with remaining parts taken from reference TRBV5-1 and TRBJ1-4, reads KAGVTQTPRYLIKTRGQQVTLSCSPISGHRSVSWYQQTPGQGLQFLFEYFSETQRNKGNFPGRFSGRQFSNSRSEMNVSTLELGDSALYLCASSLGTGVGEKLFFGSGTQLSVL.